This T cell receptor (beta chain) appears in the sequencing data of a study of T-cell reconstitution after alpha-beta-depleted transplantation in children. The TCRbeta library was prepared with unique molecular identifiers. TCRdb called the PCR reads again in MiXCR, with one record for every CDR3 protein. The repertoire holds 450,000 to 600,000 distinct CDR3 sequences, with about 10% as singletons. Germline-derived CDR1 and CDR2 are MNHEY and SMNVEV (reference sequence). The CDR3 length is 12 residues. In its sample, this clonotype was seen many times. The sequences come from PBMCs, collected before TCRalphabeta/CD19-depleted stem cell transplant. The rearrangement uses TRBV27 and TRBJ2-1; 9 bases map to TRBD2. This clonotype originated in a child aged 2 to 9 with inherited bone marrow failure, due to receive a stem cell transplant. The chain's CDR3 is CISGRDKDEQFF. The DNA of the CDR3 is TGTATTAGCGGGAGAGATAAGGATGAGCAGTTCTTC.